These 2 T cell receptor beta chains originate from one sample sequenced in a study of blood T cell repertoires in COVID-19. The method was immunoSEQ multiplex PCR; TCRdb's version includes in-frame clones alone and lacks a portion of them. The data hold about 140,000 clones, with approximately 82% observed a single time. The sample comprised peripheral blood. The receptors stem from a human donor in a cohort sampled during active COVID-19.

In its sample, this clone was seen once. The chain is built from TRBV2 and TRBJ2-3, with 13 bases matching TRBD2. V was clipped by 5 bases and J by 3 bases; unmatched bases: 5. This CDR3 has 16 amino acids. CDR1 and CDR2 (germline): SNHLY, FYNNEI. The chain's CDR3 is CASSLELAGGTDTQYF. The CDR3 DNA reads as TGTGCCAGCAGTCTAGAACTAGCGGGAGGGACAGATACGCAGTATTTT.

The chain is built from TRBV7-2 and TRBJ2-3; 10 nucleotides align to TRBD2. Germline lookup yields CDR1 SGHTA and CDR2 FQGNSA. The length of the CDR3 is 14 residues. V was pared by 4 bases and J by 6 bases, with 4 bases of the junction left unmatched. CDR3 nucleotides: TGTGCCAGCAGCTCCGGGACTAGCGTCGATACGCAGTATTTT. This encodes CASSSGTSVDTQYF.